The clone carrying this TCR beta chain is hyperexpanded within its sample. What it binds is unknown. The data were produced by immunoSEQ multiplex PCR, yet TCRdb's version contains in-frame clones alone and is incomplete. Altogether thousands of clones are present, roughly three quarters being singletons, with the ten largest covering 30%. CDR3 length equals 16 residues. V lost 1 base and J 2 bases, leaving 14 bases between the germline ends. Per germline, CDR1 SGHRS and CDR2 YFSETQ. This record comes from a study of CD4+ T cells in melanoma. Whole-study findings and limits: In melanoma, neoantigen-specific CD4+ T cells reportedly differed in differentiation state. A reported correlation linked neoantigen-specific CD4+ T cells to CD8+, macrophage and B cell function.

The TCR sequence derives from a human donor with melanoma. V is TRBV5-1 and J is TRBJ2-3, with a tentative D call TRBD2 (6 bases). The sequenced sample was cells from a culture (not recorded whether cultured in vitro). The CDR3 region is CASSLLGEVVTDTQYF. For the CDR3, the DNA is TGCGCCAGCAGCTTGCTTGGGGAGGTGGTCACAGATACGCAGTATTTT.